The clone carrying this TCR beta chain has a single count. Mismatch with germline at one junction end may stem from a read error. This CDR3 contains 14 residues. Germline assignment: CDR1 SGHDN and CDR2 FVKESK. The table came from immunoSEQ multiplex PCR; TCRdb's copy has only in-frame clones and leaves some out. The table lists 50,000 to 70,000 clones, roughly 95% of them singletons. This sample stems from a study of control samples from healthy donors and cancer patients. The chain carries TRBV14 and TRBJ1-2, with unresolved D. The clonotype was recovered from a young woman in good health. Sequencing was carried out using blood. The CDR3 DNA reads as TGTGCCGGCAGCCAATCTTTGGCAGCGTATGGCTACACCTTC. Translated, it gives CAGSQSLAAYGYTF.